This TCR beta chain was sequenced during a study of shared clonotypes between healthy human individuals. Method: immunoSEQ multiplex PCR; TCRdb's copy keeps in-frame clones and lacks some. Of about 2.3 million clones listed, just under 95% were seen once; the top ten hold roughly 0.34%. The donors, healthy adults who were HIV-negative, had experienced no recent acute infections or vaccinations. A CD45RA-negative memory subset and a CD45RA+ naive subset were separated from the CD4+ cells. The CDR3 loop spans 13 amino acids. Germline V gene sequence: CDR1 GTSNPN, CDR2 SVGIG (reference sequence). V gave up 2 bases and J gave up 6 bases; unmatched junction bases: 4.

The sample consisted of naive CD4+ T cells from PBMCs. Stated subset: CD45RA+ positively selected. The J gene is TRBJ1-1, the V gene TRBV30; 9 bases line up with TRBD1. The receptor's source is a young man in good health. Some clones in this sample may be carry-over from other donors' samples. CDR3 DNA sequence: TGTGCCTGGAGTTCGGACAGGGGCGCTGAAGCTTTCTTT. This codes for CAWSSDRGAEAFF.